The 18 T cell receptor beta chains below all came from one sample that was sequenced in a study of T cells in Graves' hyperthyroidism and ophthalmopathy. From RNA transcripts, TCR beta CDR3 regions were amplified. The TCR CDR3 first-round RT-PCR relied on the HTBI primer set. One entry per CDR3 protein results from TCRdb running MiXCR on the multiplex PCR reads. The sample lists over 450,000 distinct CDR3 sequences; roughly an eighth were seen once. The sample was blood. These receptors all stem from a woman younger than 30 with Graves' hyperthyroidism.

V usage is TRBV3-1 and J usage is TRBJ1-5; 7 bases map to TRBD1. This CDR3 contains 16 residues. The trim removed 2 bases at V and 7 bases at J, leaving 11 bases unmatched. Germline V gene data show CDR1 as LGHDT and CDR2 as YNNKEL (reference sequence). This CDR3 reads CASSQFLGGRGQPQHF. CDR3 nucleotide sequence: TGTGCCAGCAGCCAATTCTTAGGGGGCAGAGGGCAGCCCCAGCATTTT.

This clonotype was observed many times. The V and J genes are TRBV11-2 and TRBJ2-7; 7 bases agree with TRBD1. This CDR3 contains 19 residues. The germline V gene has CDR1 SGHAT and CDR2 FQNNGV. With V trimmed by 5 bases and J by 2 bases, 21 bases remained unmatched. CDR3 nucleotide sequence: TGTGCCAGCAGCCCGCGACAGGGTGGTTCCGGCTCCCTGCCCTACGAGCAGTACTTC. Protein sequence: CASSPRQGGSGSLPYEQYF.

At least ten counts were recorded for this clonotype. The rearrangement uses TRBV9 and TRBJ1-2; D remains unclear. Germline V lookup: CDR1 SGDLS, CDR2 YYNGEE. V lost 2 bases and J 8 bases, leaving 13 bases between the germline ends. The length of the CDR3 is 13 residues. The CDR3 DNA reads as TGTGCCAGCAGCGTTGACCCTATCGGGGGCTACACCTTC. Translated: CASSVDPIGGYTF.

This clonotype was recorded at least ten times. This chain links TRBV27 with TRBJ2-7; 8 bases are a match to TRBD1. This CDR3 is built from 14 residues. Unmatched junction bases numbered 3, after V lost 3 bases and J lost 2 bases. CDR1 MNHEY and CDR2 SMNVEV come from the germline V gene (reference sequence). The DNA for the CDR3 is TGTGCCAGCAGTTTCCTGGACAGGGCCTACGAGCAGTACTTC. This encodes CASSFLDRAYEQYF.

The chain is built from TRBV5-1 and TRBJ2-2, with D possibly matching TRBD2 (5 bases). Trimming took 5 bases from V and 4 from J, leaving 12 bases between them. Per germline, CDR1 SGHRS and CDR2 YFSETQ. The CDR3 runs to 14 residues. CDR3 sequence (DNA): TGCGCCAGCAGAAGAGAAGGGAGCACCGGGGAGCTGTTTTTT. Amino acid sequence: CASRREGSTGELFF.

This clonotype was found many times. This chain uses TRBV9 with TRBJ2-1; 8 bases are a match to TRBD2. Trimming at V came to 0 bases and at J to 9 bases, leaving 8 bases not matched to a gene. This CDR3 has 15 residues. Germline V CDR1 and CDR2: SGDLS, YYNGEE. CDR3 DNA: TGTGCCAGCAGCGTAGGTGGTAGCGGGATCAGTGAGCAGTTCTTC. Its translation: CASSVGGSGISEQFF.

This clonotype was recorded many times. V and J are TRBV18 and TRBJ1-5; no reliable D call. The CDR3 is made up of 14 amino acids. V was trimmed by 1 base and J by 0 bases, leaving 4 bases between them. Germline CDR1 and CDR2: KGHSH and LQKENI. DNA of the CDR3: TGTGCCAGCTCACCACGGGATAGCAATCAGCCCCAGCATTTT. Its translation: CASSPRDSNQPQHF.

The chain has TRBV6-1 and TRBJ2-7, with a possible D match to TRBD2 (6 bases). V was trimmed by 8 bases and J by 4 bases, leaving 9 bases between them. The CDR3 is 11 residues long. The germline V gene encodes CDR1 MNHNS and CDR2 SASEGT. The CDR3 loop is CASSAGYEQYV. CDR3 nucleotides: TGTGCCAGCTCTGCGGGGTACGAGCAGTACGTC.

This clonotype was detected a few times. The CDR3 loop reads CASSQVGGRPTDTQYF. The CDR3 bases are TGTGCCAGCAGCCAAGTTGGGGGGAGACCCACAGATACGCAGTATTTT. The chain links TRBV3-1 to TRBJ2-3, with D possibly matching TRBD2 (6 bases). Trimming cost V 1 base and J 2 bases, with 13 bases left between them. In germline, CDR1 is LGHDT, CDR2 YNNKEL (reference sequence). The CDR3 extends over 16 amino acids.

The CDR3 nucleotides read TGCGCCAGCAGTTTAGCGGGAGGCTCCTACAATGAGCAGTACTTC. Its translation is CASSLAGGSYNEQYF. V gene TRBV5-1 combines with J gene TRBJ2-1, with TRBD2 matching over 10 bases. The J call is uncertain, as TRBJ2-7 better fits the DNA end. CDR1 and CDR2 from the germline V gene are SGHRS and YFSETQ. CDR3 length: 15 amino acids.

This clonotype came up many times. The chain employs TRBV12-3 or TRBV12-4 and TRBJ2-1; D gene ambiguous. The CDR3 sequence is 12 residues long. V gave up 2 bases and J gave up 3 bases, with 2 bases separating them. The DNA of the CDR3 is TGTGCCAGCAGTTTACACTACAATGAGCAGTTCTTC. It yields the protein CASSLHYNEQFF.

This clonotype has ten or more counts. V and J are TRBV9 and TRBJ2-1; maybe TRBD2 (5 bases). V lost 4 bases, J lost 4 bases, and 18 bases lay in between. Germline-derived CDR1 and CDR2 are SGDLS and YYNGEE. The CDR3 covers 16 residues. The CDR3 protein is CASSPVRVQNYNEQFF. Here the CDR3 DNA reads TGTGCCAGCAGCCCTGTGCGGGTACAGAATTACAATGAGCAGTTCTTC. Full variable domain (outside the CDR3, taken from reference TRBV9 and TRBJ2-1): DSGVTQTPKHLITATGQRVTLRCSPRSGDLSVYWYQQSLDQGLQFLIQYYNGEERAKGNILERFSAQQFPDLHSELNLSSLELGDSALYFCASSPVRVQNYNEQFFGPGTRLTVL.

In this sample, this clonotype turned up many times. The chain recombines TRBV27 with TRBJ1-2, with D hard to call. Trimming left V 2 bases short and J 8 bases short, with 9 bases between. The CDR3 is 12 amino acids. Per the germline V gene, CDR1 is MNHEY and CDR2 is SMNVEV (reference sequence). The CDR3 reads CASSLPGHGYTF. CDR3 bases: TGTGCCAGCAGTTTACCGGGTCACGGCTACACCTTC.

This chain uses TRBV4-1 with TRBJ1-6; a weak D match, TRBD1 (5 bases). V shed 2 bases and J shed 10 bases, with 9 bases lying between them. The CDR3 loop spans 13 amino acids. The germline CDR1 and CDR2 sequences are MGHRA and YSYEKL. CDR3 DNA sequence: TGCGCCAGCAGCCAAACGGGGGTCTCACCCCTCCACTTT. This gives the protein CASSQTGVSPLHF.

Comment on this clonotype: A read error may account for a junction end that differs from germline. The J gene is TRBJ2-3, the V gene TRBV7-3; tentatively, D is TRBD1 or TRBD2 (5 bases each). CDR1 is SGHTA, CDR2 FQGTGA, per germline. This CDR3 contains 14 residues. The CDR3 region has the DNA TGTGCCAGCACCTTAAGGGGAGCCACAGATACGCAGTATTTT. Its protein product is CASTLRGATDTQYF.

This clonotype was seen a handful of times. The chain joins TRBV20-1 to TRBJ1-5; 8 bases agree with TRBD1. This CDR3 is built from 15 residues. Trimming at V came to 5 bases and at J to 5 bases, leaving 11 bases not matched to a gene. The germline gives CDR1 DFQATT, CDR2 SNEGSKA (reference sequence). This CDR3 reads CSAGRTGLTDQPQHF. In nucleotides, the CDR3 is TGCAGTGCTGGTCGGACAGGGCTAACGGATCAGCCCCAGCATTTT.

This clonotype was seen at least ten times. The chain recombines TRBV14 with TRBJ1-1, with TRBD1 matching 7 bases. Germline V CDR1 and CDR2: SGHDN, FVKESK. This CDR3 region has 13 residues. Trimming cost V 4 bases and J 5 bases; bases outside gene matches: 4. The CDR3 coding sequence is TGTGCCAGCAGCCCCTTGACAGGGACTGAAGCTTTCTTT. Protein sequence: CASSPLTGTEAFF. The full variable domain, completed using reference TRBV14 and TRBJ1-1, is EAGVTQFPSHSVIEKGQTVTLRCDPISGHDNLYWYRRVMGKEIKFLLHFVKESKQDESGMPNNRFLAERTGGTYSTLKVQPAELEDSGVYFCASSPLTGTEAFFGQGTRLTVV.

This clonotype has ten or more counts. The chain joins TRBV11-3 to TRBJ2-7; 15 nucleotides align to TRBD2. The CDR3 contains 16 residues. In germline, CDR1 is SGHNT, CDR2 YENEEA. The V gene end was trimmed by 3 bases and the J gene end by 3 bases; junction bases not matched to a gene: 3. In DNA form, the CDR3 reads TGTGCCAGCAGCTTGGGACTAGCGGGAGGATTCTACGAGCAGTACTTC. Its translation is CASSLGLAGGFYEQYF.